A selection of T cell receptor beta chains follows, all from one sample in a study of blood T cell repertoires in COVID-19. Sequencing was performed with immunoSEQ multiplex PCR; in TCRdb, only in-frame clones are kept and a portion is missing. The repertoire holds 300,000 to 350,000 clones, 87% seen once, with just over 9.5% in the top ten. The sample was peripheral blood. The receptors stem from a man aged 30-40 years with COVID-19, enrolled during active disease. Both conserved end residues are part of each CDR3.

v_call	j_call	cdr3_length	cdr3_aa
TRBV7-9	TRBJ2-3	15	CASSLGGVRTDTQYF
TRBV19	TRBJ1-2	13	CASSIQGAGGYTF
TRBV5-1	TRBJ2-3	12	CASRAGGNTQYF
TRBV3-1/TRBV3-2	TRBJ2-1	17	CASSQSSLQGAYNEQFF
TRBV7-9	TRBJ1-1	14	CASSDKQGSTEAFF
TRBV6-1	TRBJ2-7	15	CASSETGTGGGEQYF
TRBV27	TRBJ2-5	13	CASSPVTSETQYF
TRBV10-3	TRBJ2-2	16	CAISEAQGAFTGELFF
TRBV3-1/TRBV3-2	TRBJ1-1	13	CASSQGGGLAAFF
TRBV27	TRBJ1-4	20	CASSATPPVGQGTTNEKLFF
TRBV5-6	TRBJ2-3	16	CASSRYSGGLTDTQYF
TRBV6-2/TRBV6-3	TRBJ2-2	14	CASSWGGRPGELFF
TRBV19	TRBJ2-7	13	CASSNPGRYEQYF
TRBV5-4	TRBJ1-3	14	CASGTGGDGNTIYF
TRBV28	TRBJ1-4	11	CASRIEEKLFF
TRBV24-1	TRBJ2-3	14	CATSETGPTSTQYF
TRBV5-4	TRBJ2-5	16	CASSLASWDREETQYF
TRBV28	TRBJ2-1	15	CASSVDGRRYNEQFF
TRBV27	TRBJ2-3	16	CASSLPPAGGSDTQYF
TRBV19	TRBJ2-2	15	CASSIGGAGTGELFF
TRBV28	TRBJ1-1	13	CASSFDRDTEAFF
TRBV7-2	TRBJ2-7	14	CASSFGAESYEQYF
TRBV9	TRBJ2-1	15	CASSVLGVSYNEQFF
TRBV18	TRBJ1-1	15	CASSPRSAGPTEAFF
TRBV12-3/TRBV12-4	TRBJ1-2	13	CASSPLSRDGYTF
TRBV7-2	TRBJ1-4	14	CASSSSGINEKLFF
TRBV5-1	TRBJ2-3	16	CASSQDSTSGADTQYF
TRBV7-6	TRBJ2-2	15	CASSLGARNTGELFF
TRBV27	TRBJ1-3	17	CASSFRTPFYSGNTIYF
TRBV23-1	TRBJ1-3	15	CASSQRTVTGNTIYF
TRBV4-2	TRBJ1-6	16	CASSQDRGSYNSPLHF
TRBV5-6	TRBJ1-2	15	CASSLLSQNPYGYTF
TRBV3-1/TRBV3-2	TRBJ2-3	16	CASSQYRVFSTDTQYF
TRBV11-3	TRBJ2-1	17	CASSLNRRSDSYNEQFF
TRBV11-1	TRBJ1-1	15	CASISTLTGSPEAFF
TRBV18	TRBJ2-2	16	CASSPNGAGDTGELFF
TRBV2	TRBJ1-2	13	CASTQTGGMGYTF
TRBV5-8	TRBJ2-3	20	CASSLVDGLAGGFIVDTQYF
TRBV21-1	TRBJ2-4	19	CASSKKRGYRQGVKNIQYF
TRBV2	TRBJ2-2	15	CASSGASGRSGELFF
TRBV6-2/TRBV6-3	TRBJ2-3	12	CASSYSSYTQYF
TRBV7-9	TRBJ1-1	13	CASRPGMNTEAFF
TRBV19	TRBJ2-5	13	CASSTGQGWTQYF
TRBV5-1	TRBJ1-5	15	CASSLFPGDNQPQHF
TRBV9	TRBJ2-7	14	CASSPRTDTYEQYF
TRBV5-1	TRBJ2-7	11	CASSLSNEQYF
TRBV15	TRBJ2-2	18	CATSRYPRTGGVTGELFF
TRBV7-8	TRBJ1-2	17	CASSDRDRGFTNYGYTF
TRBV10-1	TRBJ1-4	17	CASSEAGIKATNEKLFF
TRBV7-2	TRBJ1-1	15	CASSPAGGFSTEAFF
TRBV4-3	TRBJ2-1	18	CASSQTVGVQGASNEQFF
TRBV7-9	TRBJ2-2	17	CASSTAGGPVISGELFF
TRBV5-1	TRBJ2-1	15	CASSLTGGSYNEQFF
TRBV19	TRBJ2-3	16	CASSIGGTGITDTQYF
TRBV18	TRBJ1-3	13	CASSPNRGDTIYF